This T cell receptor (beta chain) was sequenced for a study of neurological immune-mediated disorders (dated 2019 in TCRdb). Study-wide context: The study compared peripheral blood TCR-beta repertoires of HTLV-I-associated myelopathy (HAM/TSP) patients, multiple sclerosis patients and healthy controls using UMI-based sequencing. The cohort included 60 to 75 subjects: some 14 with HAM/TSP, approximately 35 with multiple sclerosis, and around 20 healthy controls. Longitudinal samples, technical triplicates and paired sorted CD4+ and CD8+ T-cell subsets, alongside PBMC samples, were included among the roughly 96 TCR-beta libraries.

Overall results and qualifications from the work: Expanded clones from different subjects shared no identical CDR3 amino acid sequences, which suggests that TCR-beta repertoires were private in all groups. TCR clonal expansion was highest in HAM/TSP patients and lowest in MS patients, with MS patients falling below even healthy controls.

Blood bank volunteers in Maryland, USA served as the healthy controls. For unsorted PBMC libraries, 2 million PBMCs were used after storage in RNAlater at -80 degrees C until RNA extraction. Peripheral blood was subjected to Ficoll-Hypaque density gradient centrifugation to isolate PBMCs, which were then cryopreserved in liquid nitrogen. cDNA was synthesized by template-switch 5'RACE using a primer carrying a 10-nucleotide random unique molecular identifier by which each TCR transcript was tagged. Every sequencing run covered 15-18 subjects and yielded more than 170 million TCR-beta sequences. Total RNA was extracted with the RNeasy kit. TCR-beta VDJ regions were amplified with primers for the TCR constant region and the 5'RACE anchor, using the KAPA Real-time Library Amplification kit. Sample indexes and Illumina adaptors were added in a first PCR, after which library yield was increased in a second PCR. After purification with Ampure beads, the TCR product of roughly 650 bp was size-selected on a 2% E-gel SizeSelection system. Before pooling, library quality was checked on a Bioanalyzer, concentration was measured with Qubit, and libraries were quantified with the Kapa Library Quantification kit. An Illumina HiSeq 2500 sequenced the libraries paired-end 2 x 150 bp. To increase sequence diversity, roughly 24-32% phiX was spiked into each library pool. Concerning the study's data processing: Quality-filtered reads were processed with the UMI-based MiGEC pipeline, which removed over 75% of raw TCR sequences during error correction. IMGT germline references were used for aligning VDJ genes, and each clonotype was defined as a unique CDR3 amino acid sequence together with its V-J genes. Clonal expansion, Shannon diversity, and CDR3 relatedness (CalcPairwiseDistances, ClusterSamples) were evaluated with VDJtools, and phylogenetic trees were built with CLCbio workbench. A clone was classed as expanded if it had 8 or more unique UMIs, a cutoff based on coefficient-of-variation modelling across technical triplicates. In-frame beta chains were kept once TCRdb had trimmed the public reads at Q25 with fastp and called clones with MiXCR. CDR3 protein sequences are deduplicated, and each keeps its most common genes and DNA. V and J calls and clone size were set by TCRdb, not the authors. Here the sample has almost 30,000 distinct CDR3 sequences; around an eighth occur a single time. About 6% of the sample is held by the ten biggest clonotypes.

This clonotype was seen at least ten times. The specificity of this receptor is unknown. No clone much larger than this one lies a single base away; base qualities are absent. The CDR3 measures 19 amino acids from cysteine to phenylalanine. The kept DNA is CDR3 alone, 57 bases in frame from the first base. Clipping removes 1 base from V and 3 bases from J, with 9 as the unmatched junction base count. Sequences SGHRS (CDR1) and YFSETQ (CDR2) are obtained from the germline V gene. Input material: PBMCs. The sequence is built from TRBV5-1 and TRBJ2-3, with 15 bases aligning to TRBD2. This TCR derives from a woman aged 55-70 years in good health. Here the CDR3 is given as CASSLRRTSGGAQTDTQYF. The sequenced DNA: TGCGCCAGCAGCTTGAGAAGGACTAGCGGGGGGGCACAAACAGATACGCAGTATTTT. The reference TRBV5-1 and TRBJ2-3 proteins fill in what lies around the CDR3, so the full variable domain reads KAGVTQTPRYLIKTRGQQVTLSCSPISGHRSVSWYQQTPGQGLQFLFEYFSETQRNKGNFPGRFSGRQFSNSRSEMNVSTLELGDSALYLCASSLRRTSGGAQTDTQYFGPGTRLTVL.